The clone carrying this T cell receptor (beta chain) was picked up one time. The CDR3 sequence is 15 residues long. The germline gives CDR1 LNHNV, CDR2 YYDKDF (reference sequence). The V and J ends lost 5 bases and 5 bases respectively, with 19 bases between them. The data were taken from a study of blood T cell repertoires in COVID-19. Method: immunoSEQ multiplex PCR; TCRdb's copy keeps in-frame clones and lacks some. The sample shows about 74,000 clones, 82% of them seen only once. Input material: peripheral blood. The chain recombines TRBV15 with TRBJ2-7, with D maybe TRBD1 (5 bases). The TCR was taken from a human donor in a cohort sampled during active COVID-19. CDR3: CATSSDPRVGNEQYF. CDR3 in DNA: TGTGCCACCAGCTCAGACCCCAGGGTTGGAAACGAGCAGTACTTC.